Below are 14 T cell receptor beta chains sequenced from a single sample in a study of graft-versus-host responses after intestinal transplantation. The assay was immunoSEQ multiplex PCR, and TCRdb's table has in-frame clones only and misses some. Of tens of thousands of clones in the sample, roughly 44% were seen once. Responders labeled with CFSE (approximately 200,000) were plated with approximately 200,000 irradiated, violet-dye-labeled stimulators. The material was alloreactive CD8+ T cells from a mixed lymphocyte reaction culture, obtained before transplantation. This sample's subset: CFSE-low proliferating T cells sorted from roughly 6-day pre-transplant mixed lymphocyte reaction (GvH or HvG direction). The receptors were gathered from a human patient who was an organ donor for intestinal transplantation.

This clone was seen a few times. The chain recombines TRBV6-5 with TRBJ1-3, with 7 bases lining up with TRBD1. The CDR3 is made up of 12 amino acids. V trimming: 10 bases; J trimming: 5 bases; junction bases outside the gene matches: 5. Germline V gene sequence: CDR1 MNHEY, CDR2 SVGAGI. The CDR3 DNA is TGTGCCATTCGGGACAGCCGAAACACCATATATTTT. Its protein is CAIRDSRNTIYF.

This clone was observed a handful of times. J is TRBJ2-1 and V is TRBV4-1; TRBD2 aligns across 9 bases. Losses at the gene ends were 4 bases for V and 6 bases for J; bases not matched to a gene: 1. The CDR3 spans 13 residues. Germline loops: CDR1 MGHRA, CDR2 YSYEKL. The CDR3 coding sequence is TGCGCCAGCAGCCCGGGACTAGCCAATGAGCAGTTCTTC. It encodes CASSPGLANEQFF.

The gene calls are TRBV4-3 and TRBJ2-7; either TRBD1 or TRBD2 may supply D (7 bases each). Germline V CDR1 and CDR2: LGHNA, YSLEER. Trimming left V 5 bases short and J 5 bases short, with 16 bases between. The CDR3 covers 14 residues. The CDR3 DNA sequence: TGCGCCAGCAGCGACCAGGGGGGGATAAACGAGCAGTACTTC. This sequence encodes CASSDQGGINEQYF.

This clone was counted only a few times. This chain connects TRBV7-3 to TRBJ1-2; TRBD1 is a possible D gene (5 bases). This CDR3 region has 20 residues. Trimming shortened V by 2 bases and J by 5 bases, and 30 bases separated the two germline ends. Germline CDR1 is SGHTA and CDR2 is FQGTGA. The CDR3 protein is CASSLEQDNNGPIRYYGYTF. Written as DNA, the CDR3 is TGTGCCAGCAGCTTAGAACAGGACAATAATGGACCCATTCGGTATTATGGCTACACCTTC.

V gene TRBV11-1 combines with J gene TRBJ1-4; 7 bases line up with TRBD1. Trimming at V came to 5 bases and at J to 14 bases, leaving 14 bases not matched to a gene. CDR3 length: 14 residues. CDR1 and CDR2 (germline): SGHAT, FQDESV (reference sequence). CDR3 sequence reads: CASSRTGTLDKLFF. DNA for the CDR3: TGTGCCAGCAGCCGGACAGGCACGCTTGATAAGCTGTTTTTT.

CDR3 protein: CASSDLPGAKQYF. CDR3 bases: TGTGCCAGCAGTGATCTACCGGGGGCGAAGCAGTACTTC. The chain carries TRBV6-4 and TRBJ2-5; D tentatively reads TRBD1 or TRBD2 (6 bases each). Germline V gene sequence: CDR1 MRHNA, CDR2 SNTAGT. Trimming removed 3 bases at V and 11 bases at J, with 16 bases between. The CDR3 loop spans 13 amino acids.

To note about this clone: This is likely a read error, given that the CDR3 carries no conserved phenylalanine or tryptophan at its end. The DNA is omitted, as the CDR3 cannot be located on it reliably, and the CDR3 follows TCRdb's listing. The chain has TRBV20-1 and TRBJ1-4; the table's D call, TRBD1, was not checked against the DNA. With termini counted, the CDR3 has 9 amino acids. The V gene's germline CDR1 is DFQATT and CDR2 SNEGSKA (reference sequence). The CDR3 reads CSASRDRRK.

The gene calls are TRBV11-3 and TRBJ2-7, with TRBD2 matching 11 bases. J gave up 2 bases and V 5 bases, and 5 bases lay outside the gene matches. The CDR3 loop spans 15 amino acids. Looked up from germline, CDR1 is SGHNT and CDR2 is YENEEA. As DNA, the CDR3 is TGTGCCAGCAGCCCCACGGGACTAGCGGCCTACGAGCAGTACTTC. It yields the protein CASSPTGLAAYEQYF.

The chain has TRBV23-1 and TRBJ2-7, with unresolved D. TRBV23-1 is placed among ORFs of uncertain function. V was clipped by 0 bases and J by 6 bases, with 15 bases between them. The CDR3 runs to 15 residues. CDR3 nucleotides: TGCGCCAGCAGTCAATCCGACTGGGTTAAATCCGAGCAGTACTTC. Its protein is CASSQSDWVKSEQYF.

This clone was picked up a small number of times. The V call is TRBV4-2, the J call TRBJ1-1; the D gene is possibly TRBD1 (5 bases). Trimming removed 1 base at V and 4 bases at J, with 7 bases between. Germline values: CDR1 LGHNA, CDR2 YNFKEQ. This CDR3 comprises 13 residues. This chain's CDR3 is CASSQVGGTEAFF. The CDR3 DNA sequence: TGTGCCAGCAGCCAAGTCGGGGGCACTGAAGCTTTCTTT.

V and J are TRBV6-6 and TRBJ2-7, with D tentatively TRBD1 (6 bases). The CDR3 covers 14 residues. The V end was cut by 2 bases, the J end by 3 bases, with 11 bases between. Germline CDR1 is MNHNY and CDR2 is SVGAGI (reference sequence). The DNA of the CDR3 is TGTGCCAGCAGTTACCACAGGGACAACTACGAGCAGTACTTC. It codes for CASSYHRDNYEQYF.

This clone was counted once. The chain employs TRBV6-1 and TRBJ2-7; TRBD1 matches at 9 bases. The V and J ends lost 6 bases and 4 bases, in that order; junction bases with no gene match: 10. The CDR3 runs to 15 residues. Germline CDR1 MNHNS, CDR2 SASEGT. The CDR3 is CASRTPGTGFYEQYF. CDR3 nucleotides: TGTGCCAGCAGGACTCCCGGGACAGGGTTTTACGAGCAGTACTTC.

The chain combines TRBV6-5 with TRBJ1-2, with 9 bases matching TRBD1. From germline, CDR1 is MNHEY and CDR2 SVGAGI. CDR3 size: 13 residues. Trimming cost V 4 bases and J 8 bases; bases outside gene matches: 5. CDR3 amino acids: CASSSGTGKGYTF. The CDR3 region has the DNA TGTGCCAGCAGTTCGGGGACAGGGAAGGGCTACACCTTC.

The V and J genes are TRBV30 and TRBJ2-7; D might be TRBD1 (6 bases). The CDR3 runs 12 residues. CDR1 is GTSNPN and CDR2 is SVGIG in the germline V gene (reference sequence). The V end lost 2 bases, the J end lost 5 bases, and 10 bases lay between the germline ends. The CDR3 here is CAWSHRVHEQYF. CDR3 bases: TGTGCCTGGAGTCACAGGGTCCACGAGCAGTACTTC.